One T cell receptor (beta chain) is described in this entry. Trimming cost V 0 bases and J 2 bases, with 8 bases left between them. The germline CDR1 and CDR2 sequences are LGHNA and YSLEER. The CDR3 extends over 14 amino acids. This sample is part of a study of blood T cell repertoires in COVID-19. Study overall: Samples came from the United States, Italy and Spain, spanning acute and convalescent COVID-19. The analysed material was cDNA or gDNA that came from T cells, B-cell-depleted T cells, or PBMCs.

Authors' analysis steps: The assay estimated nucleated cells by amplifying reference gene primers. Assay used: immunoSEQ multiplex PCR; TCRdb lists only in-frame clones, some missing. V and J calls and clone size are copied from that table; D and trimming were computed from the DNA. The table has roughly 110,000 clones, 80% to 90% seen once. The sequencing input was peripheral blood. The gene calls are TRBV4-3 and TRBJ2-7; D gene uncertain. This clonotype originated in a man aged 35 to 55 with active or convalescent COVID-19. The CDR3 DNA follows: TGCGCCAGCAGCCAAGACGCTAATACCTACGAGCAGTACTTC. It codes for CASSQDANTYEQYF.